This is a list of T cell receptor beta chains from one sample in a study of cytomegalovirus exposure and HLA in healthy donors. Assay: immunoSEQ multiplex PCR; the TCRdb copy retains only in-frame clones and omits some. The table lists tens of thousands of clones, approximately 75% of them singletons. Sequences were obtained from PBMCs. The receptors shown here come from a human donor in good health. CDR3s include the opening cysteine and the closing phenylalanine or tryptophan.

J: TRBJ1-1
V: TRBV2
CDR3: CASTEVAGAAFF

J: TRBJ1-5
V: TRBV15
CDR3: CATSRDWGGEPQHF

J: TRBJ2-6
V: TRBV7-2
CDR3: CASSPGAAGGANVLPF

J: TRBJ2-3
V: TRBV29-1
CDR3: CSVGKTERSTDTQYF

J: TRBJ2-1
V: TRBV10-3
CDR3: CAISESMGQGRFRTYNEQFF

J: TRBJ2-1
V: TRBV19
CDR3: CASTSRYEQFF

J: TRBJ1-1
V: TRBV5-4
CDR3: CASSDHRGMNTEAFF

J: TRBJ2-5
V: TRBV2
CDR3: CASSPSGTYETQYF

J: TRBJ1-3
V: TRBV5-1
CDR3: CASSFNSQVGTGNTIYF

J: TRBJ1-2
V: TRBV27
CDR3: CASSFQGGGYGYTF

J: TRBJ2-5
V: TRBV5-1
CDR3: CASSDPSGEETQYF

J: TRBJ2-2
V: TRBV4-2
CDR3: CASSPPWTSGGVNTGELFF

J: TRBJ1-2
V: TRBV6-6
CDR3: CASSSGTGSYGYPF

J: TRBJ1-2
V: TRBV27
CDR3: CASSLDARNYGYTF

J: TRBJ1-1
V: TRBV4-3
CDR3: CASSRQARNSRGAFF

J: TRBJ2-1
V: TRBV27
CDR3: CATTGGATNEQFF

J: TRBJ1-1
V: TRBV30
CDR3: CAWATGSTEAFF

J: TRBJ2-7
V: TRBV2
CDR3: CASIDRGREQYF

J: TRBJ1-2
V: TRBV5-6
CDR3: CASSSGQGISNYGYPF

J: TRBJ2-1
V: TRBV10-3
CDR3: CAISPGGDEQFF

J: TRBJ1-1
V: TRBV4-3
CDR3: CASSQVGQGAKAFF

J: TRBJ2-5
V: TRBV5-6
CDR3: CASSLAQGQETQYF

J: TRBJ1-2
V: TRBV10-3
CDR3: CAIRTPGTTDYGYTF